This TCR beta chain derives from a study of CD8+ T cells in alopecia areata. Reverse transcription of extracted RNA yielded cDNA, which provided the sequencing template. TCRdb keeps only in-frame clones here, not all; method: immunoSEQ multiplex PCR. The sample has 150,000 to 200,000 clones, 50% to 65% seen once. As to treatment: oral pan-JAK inhibitor, 5-10 mg twice daily. V dropped 4 bases and J dropped 8 bases, with 14 bases sitting between them. CDR3 length: 13 residues. Germline CDR1 reads PRHDT; CDR2 reads FYEKMQ (reference sequence). The chain carries TRBV13 and TRBJ1-1; D unresolved. Sequences were derived from CD8+ T cells sorted from blood, sampled at week 24, from a patient treated with tofacitinib. The sequence was collected from a human donor with alopecia areata. The CDR3 DNA is TGTGCCAGCAGCTCCGCTTCGGTCGACGAAGCTTTCTTT. Translation: CASSSASVDEAFF.